The present entry profiles one TCR beta chain with its context. No antigen is known for it. The sample belongs to a study of CD8 T cell repertoires and HIV-1 epitope variants. Study summary: Twenty-five autologous and known Gag and Nef epitope variant peptides each stimulated T cells separately. Controls were a CMV, EBV and flu pool, Ebola AY9, and no peptide.

Trimming stripped 6 bases from V and 0 bases from J, with 9 bases between. Germline V CDR1 and CDR2: MNHEY, SMNVEV (reference sequence). This CDR3 comprises 13 residues. Generated by immunoSEQ multiplex PCR, the TCRdb table keeps only in-frame clones and is missing some. The table includes about 4,800 clones, around three fifths detected once. The chain uses TRBV27 and TRBJ2-7, with D uncertain. The sequenced material came from cultured CD8+ T cells derived from PBMCs. The receptor comes from a male donor with HIV. In DNA, the CDR3 is TGTGCCAGCAGGAACTGGGACTCCTACGAGCAGTACTTC. It translates to CASRNWDSYEQYF.